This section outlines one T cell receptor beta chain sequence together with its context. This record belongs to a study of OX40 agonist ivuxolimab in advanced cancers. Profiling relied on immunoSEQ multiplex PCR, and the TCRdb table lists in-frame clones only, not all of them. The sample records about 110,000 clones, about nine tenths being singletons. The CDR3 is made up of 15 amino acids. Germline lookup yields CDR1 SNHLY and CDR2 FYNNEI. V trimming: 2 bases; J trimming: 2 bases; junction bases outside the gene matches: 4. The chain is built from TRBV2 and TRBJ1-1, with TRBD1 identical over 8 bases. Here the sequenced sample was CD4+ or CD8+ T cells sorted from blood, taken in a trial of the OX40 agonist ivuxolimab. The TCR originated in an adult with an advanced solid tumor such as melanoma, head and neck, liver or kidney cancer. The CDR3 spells CASSEQGAHNTEAFF. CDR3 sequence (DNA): TGTGCCAGCAGTGAACAGGGGGCGCATAACACTGAAGCTTTCTTT.